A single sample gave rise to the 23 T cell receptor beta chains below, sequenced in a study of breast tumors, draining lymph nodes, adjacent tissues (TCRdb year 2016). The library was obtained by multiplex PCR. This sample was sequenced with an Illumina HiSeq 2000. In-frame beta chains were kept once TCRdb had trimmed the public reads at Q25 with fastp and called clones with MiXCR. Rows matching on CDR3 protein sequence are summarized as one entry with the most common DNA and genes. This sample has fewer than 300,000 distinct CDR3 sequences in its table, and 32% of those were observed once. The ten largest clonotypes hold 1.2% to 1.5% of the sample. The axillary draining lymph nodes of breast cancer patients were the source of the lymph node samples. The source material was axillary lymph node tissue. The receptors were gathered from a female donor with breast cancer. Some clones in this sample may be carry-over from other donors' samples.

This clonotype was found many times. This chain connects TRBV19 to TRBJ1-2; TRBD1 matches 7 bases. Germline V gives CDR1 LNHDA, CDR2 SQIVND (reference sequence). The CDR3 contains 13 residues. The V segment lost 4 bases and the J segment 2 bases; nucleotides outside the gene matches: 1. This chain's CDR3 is CASSKGQNYGYTF. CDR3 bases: TGTGCCAGTAGTAAGGGACAGAACTATGGCTACACCTTC.

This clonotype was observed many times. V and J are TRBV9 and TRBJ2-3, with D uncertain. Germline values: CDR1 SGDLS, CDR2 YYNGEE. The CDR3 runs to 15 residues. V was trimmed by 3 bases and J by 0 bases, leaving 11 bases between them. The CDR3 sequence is CASSAGHVSTDTQYF. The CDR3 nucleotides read TGTGCCAGCAGCGCCGGGCATGTTAGCACAGATACGCAGTATTTT.

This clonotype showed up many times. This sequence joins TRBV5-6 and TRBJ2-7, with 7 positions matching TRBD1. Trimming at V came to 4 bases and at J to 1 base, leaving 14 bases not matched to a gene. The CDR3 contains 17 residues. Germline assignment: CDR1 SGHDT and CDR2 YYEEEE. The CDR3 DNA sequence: TGTGCCAGCAGCCGGGTACCGGGACAGTTGAGGTCCTACGAGCAGTACTTC. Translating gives CASSRVPGQLRSYEQYF.

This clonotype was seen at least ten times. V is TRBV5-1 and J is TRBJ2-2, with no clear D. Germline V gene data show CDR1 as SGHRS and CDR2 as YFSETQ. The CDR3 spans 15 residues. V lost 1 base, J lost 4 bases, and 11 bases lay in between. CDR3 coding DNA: TGCGCCAGCAGCTTGACATTGGGTACCACCGGGGAGCTGTTTTTT. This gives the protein CASSLTLGTTGELFF.

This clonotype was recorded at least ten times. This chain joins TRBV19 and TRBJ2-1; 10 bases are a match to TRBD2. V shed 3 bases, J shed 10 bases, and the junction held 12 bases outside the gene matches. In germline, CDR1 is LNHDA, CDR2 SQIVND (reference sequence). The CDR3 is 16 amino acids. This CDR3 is CASSIRSGTSDPEQFF. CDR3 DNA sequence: TGTGCCAGTAGTATCCGGTCCGGGACTAGCGATCCGGAGCAGTTCTTC. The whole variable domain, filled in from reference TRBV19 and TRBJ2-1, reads DGGITQSPKYLFRKEGQNVTLSCEQNLNHDAMYWYRQDPGQGLRLIYYSQIVNDFQKGDIAEGYSVSREKKESFPLTVTSAQKNPTAFYLCASSIRSGTSDPEQFFGPGTRLTVL.

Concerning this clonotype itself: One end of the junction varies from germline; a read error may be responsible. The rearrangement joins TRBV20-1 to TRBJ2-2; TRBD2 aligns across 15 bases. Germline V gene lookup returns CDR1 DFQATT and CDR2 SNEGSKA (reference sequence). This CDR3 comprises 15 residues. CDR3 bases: TGCAGTGCAGAGGGACTAGCGGGGGGAGCCGGGGAGCTGCTTTTT. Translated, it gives CSAEGLAGGAGELLF.

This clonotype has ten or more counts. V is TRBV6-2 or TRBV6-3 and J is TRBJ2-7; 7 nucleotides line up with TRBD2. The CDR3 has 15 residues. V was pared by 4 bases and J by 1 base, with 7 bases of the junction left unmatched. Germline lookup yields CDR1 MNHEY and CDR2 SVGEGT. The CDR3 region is CASSSPGRSSYEQYF. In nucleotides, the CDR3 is TGTGCCAGCAGTTCCCCCGGGAGGTCGTCCTACGAGCAGTACTTC.

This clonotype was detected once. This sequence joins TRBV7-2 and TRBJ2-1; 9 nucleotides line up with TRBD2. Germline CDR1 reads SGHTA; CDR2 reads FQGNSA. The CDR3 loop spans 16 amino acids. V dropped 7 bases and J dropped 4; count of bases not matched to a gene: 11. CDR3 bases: TGTGCCAGCATCACCGGGACTAGCTACAGATACAATGAGCAGTTCTTC. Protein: CASITGTSYRYNEQFF. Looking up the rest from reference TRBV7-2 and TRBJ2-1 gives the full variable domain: GAGVSQSPSNKVTEKGKDVELRCDPISGHTALYWYRQSLGQGLEFLIYFQGNSAPDKSGLPSDRFSAERTGGSVSTLTIQRTQQEDSAVYLCASITGTSYRYNEQFFGPGTRLTVL.

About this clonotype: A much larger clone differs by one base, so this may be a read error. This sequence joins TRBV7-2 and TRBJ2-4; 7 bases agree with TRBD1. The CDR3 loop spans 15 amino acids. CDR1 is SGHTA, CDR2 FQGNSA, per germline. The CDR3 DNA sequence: TGTGCCGGCAGCAAAGAAGGACAGGAGAGAAACATTCAGTACTTC. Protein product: CAGSKEGQERNIQYF.

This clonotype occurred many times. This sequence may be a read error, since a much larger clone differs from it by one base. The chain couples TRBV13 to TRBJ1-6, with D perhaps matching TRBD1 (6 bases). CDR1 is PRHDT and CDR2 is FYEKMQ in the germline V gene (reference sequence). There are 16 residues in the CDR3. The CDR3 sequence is CAGSQRGRGLNSPLHF. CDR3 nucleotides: TGTGCCGGCAGCCAAAGGGGCAGGGGTTTGAATTCACCCCTCCACTTT.

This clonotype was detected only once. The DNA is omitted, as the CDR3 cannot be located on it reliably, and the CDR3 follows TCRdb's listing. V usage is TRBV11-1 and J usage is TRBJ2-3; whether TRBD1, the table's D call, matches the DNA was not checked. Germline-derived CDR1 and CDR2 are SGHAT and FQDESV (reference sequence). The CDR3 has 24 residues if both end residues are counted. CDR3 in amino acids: CASSFYICSARLSMGVMSADTQYF.

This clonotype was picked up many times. The CDR3, as DNA: TGTGCCATCAGTGAGTCCTTACAGGGGGCGGTCTATGGCTACACCTTC. This encodes CAISESLQGAVYGYTF. The rearrangement links TRBV10-3 to TRBJ1-2; 9 bases map to TRBD1. The ends lost 0 bases at V and 4 bases at J; junction bases unmatched: 6. Germline V gives CDR1 ENHRY, CDR2 SYGVKD. The CDR3 loop spans 16 amino acids.

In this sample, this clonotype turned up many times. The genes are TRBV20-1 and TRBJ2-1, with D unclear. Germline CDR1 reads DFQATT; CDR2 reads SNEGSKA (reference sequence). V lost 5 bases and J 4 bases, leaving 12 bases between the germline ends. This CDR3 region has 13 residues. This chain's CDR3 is CSADPRGYNEQFF. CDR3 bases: TGCAGTGCTGACCCCCGCGGTTACAATGAGCAGTTCTTC.

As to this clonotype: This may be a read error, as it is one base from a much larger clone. In DNA, the CDR3 is TGTGCCAGCAGTTTGAGAAAGCGGGAGGCCTACGAGCAGCACTTC. Translating it yields CASSLRKREAYEQHF. V is TRBV6-2 or TRBV6-3 and J is TRBJ2-7; TRBD2 matches at 9 bases. This CDR3 is 15 amino acids long. CDR1 MNHEY and CDR2 SVGEGT come from the germline V gene.

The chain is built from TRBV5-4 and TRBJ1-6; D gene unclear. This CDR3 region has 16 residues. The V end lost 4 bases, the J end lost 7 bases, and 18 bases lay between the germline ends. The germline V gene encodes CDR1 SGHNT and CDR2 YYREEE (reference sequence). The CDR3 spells CASSSRLEETNSPLHF. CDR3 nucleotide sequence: TGTGCCAGCAGCAGCCGCCTAGAAGAGACCAATTCACCCCTCCACTTT.

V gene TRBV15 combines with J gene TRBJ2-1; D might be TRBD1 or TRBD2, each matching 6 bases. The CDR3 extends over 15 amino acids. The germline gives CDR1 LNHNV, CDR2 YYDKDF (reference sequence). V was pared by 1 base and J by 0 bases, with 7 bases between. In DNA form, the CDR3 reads TGTGCCACCAGCAGAGCGGGGGCCTCCTACAATGAGCAGTTCTTC. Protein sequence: CATSRAGASYNEQFF.

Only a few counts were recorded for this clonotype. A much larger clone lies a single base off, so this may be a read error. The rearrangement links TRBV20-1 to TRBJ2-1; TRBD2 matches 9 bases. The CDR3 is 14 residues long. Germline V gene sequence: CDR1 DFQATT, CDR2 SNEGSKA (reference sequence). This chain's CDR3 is CSARGAGGYTEQFF. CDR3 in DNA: TGCAGTGCTAGAGGAGCGGGAGGATACACTGAGCAGTTCTTC.

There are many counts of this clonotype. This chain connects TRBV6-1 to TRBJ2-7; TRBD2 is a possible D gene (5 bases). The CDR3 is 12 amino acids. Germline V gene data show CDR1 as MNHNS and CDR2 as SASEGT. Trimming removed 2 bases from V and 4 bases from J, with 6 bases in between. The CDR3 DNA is TGTGCCAGCAGTGAACCGGGATACGAGCAGTACTTC. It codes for CASSEPGYEQYF.

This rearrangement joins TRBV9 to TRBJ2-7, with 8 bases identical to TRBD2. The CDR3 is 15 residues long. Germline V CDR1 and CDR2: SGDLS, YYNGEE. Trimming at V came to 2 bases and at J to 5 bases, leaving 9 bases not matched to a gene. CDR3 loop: CASSVAGAGEHEQYF. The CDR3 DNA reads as TGTGCCAGCAGCGTGGCGGGAGCGGGGGAGCACGAGCAGTACTTC.

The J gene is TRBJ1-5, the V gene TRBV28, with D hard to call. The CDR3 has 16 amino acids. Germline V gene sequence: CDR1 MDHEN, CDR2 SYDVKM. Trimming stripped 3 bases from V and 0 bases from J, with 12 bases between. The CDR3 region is CASSFEHYYSNQPQHF. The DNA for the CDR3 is TGTGCCAGCAGTTTTGAACACTACTATAGCAATCAGCCCCAGCATTTT.

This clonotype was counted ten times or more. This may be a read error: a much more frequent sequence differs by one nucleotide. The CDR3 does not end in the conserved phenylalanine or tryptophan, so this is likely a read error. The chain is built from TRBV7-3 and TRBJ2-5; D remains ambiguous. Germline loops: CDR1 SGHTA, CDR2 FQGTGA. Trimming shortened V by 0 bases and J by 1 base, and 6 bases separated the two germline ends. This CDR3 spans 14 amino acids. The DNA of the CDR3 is TGTGCCAGCAGCTTAACCAGGTCCCAAGAGACCCAGTACCTC. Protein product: CASSLTRSQETQYL.

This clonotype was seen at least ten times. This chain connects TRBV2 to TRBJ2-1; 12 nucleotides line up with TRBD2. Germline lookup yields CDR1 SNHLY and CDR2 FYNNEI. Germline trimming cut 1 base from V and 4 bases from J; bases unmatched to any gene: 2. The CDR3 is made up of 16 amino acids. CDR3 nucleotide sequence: TGTGCCAGCAGTGAAGGGACTAGCGGGGAATACAATGAGCAGTTCTTC. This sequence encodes CASSEGTSGEYNEQFF.

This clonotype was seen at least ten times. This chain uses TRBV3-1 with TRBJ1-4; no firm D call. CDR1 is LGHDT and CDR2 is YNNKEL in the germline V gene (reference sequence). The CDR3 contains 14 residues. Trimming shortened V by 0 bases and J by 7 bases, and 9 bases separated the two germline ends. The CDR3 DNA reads TGTGCCAGCAGCCAAGATACTCGGTCTGAAAAACTGTTTTTT. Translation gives CASSQDTRSEKLFF.